A single sample is the source of the 31 T cell receptor beta chains below, sequenced in a study of regulatory T cells in long-lasting Graves disease. CDR3-region Arm-PCR and iRepertoire HTBI primers produced the TCR beta libraries. MiXCR, applied by TCRdb to the multiplex PCR reads, yields one record per CDR3 protein. The profile shows over 650,000 distinct CDR3 sequences, around 30% of them singletons. The time point is: persistent/refractory GD, antithyroid drugs over 5 years with positive TRAb. PBMCs were the source of the RNA used for TCR sequencing. The sample in question was peripheral blood mononuclear cells (PBMCs), obtained when the disease was refractory, from a patient treated with antithyroid drugs. The receptors shown here come from a female donor with Graves disease.

The sample holds a few counts of this clonotype. This chain links TRBV12-3 or TRBV12-4 with TRBJ1-3; tentatively, D is TRBD1 (5 bases). The CDR3 covers 18 residues. V lost 2 bases to trimming and J lost 0 bases, with 17 bases between them. CDR3 nucleotide sequence: TGTGCCAGCAGTTTATTGAACAGGCCTGCTCTCTCTGGAAACACCATATATTTT. This encodes CASSLLNRPALSGNTIYF.

This sequence joins TRBV30 and TRBJ1-1, with D possibly TRBD1 on 5 matching bases. The CDR3 is 13 residues long. CDR1 is GTSNPN and CDR2 is SVGIG in the germline V gene (reference sequence). The V end was cut by 2 bases, the J end by 6 bases, with 13 bases between. CDR3 sequence (DNA): TGTGCCTGGAGTCTAGACAGTAAGGCTGAAGCTTTCTTT. Protein product: CAWSLDSKAEAFF.

The J gene is TRBJ2-2, the V gene TRBV12-3 or TRBV12-4; D gene uncertain. V lost 7 bases and J lost 8, with 14 bases in between. CDR3 length equals 13 residues. The CDR3 spells CASTNPGSGELFF. DNA of the CDR3: TGTGCCAGCACCAACCCTGGGTCTGGGGAGCTGTTTTTT.

This clonotype was seen a handful of times. The rearrangement links TRBV5-1 to TRBJ1-2; tentatively, D is TRBD1 (5 bases). V was clipped by 2 bases and J by 4 bases, with 15 bases between them. The germline gives CDR1 SGHRS, CDR2 YFSETQ. CDR3 size: 15 residues. The chain's CDR3 is CASSLRTGTLYGYTF. The CDR3, as DNA: TGCGCCAGCAGCTTAAGGACGGGGACCCTCTATGGCTACACCTTC.

V is TRBV9 and J is TRBJ1-2; D might be TRBD1 (6 bases). The CDR3 consists of 11 residues. Germline values: CDR1 SGDLS, CDR2 YYNGEE. Trimming left V 7 bases short and J 6 bases short, with 10 bases between. In DNA form, the CDR3 reads TGTGCCAGCTGGGGGGCGAATGGCTACACCTTC. This sequence encodes CASWGANGYTF.

The chain is built from TRBV10-3 and TRBJ2-2, with TRBD2 matching 9 bases. The CDR3 consists of 14 residues. V lost 11 bases to trimming and J lost 6 bases; unmatched junction nucleotides: 10. CDR1 and CDR2 from the germline V gene are ENHRY and SYGVKD. This CDR3 reads CASTGTSTAGELFF. As DNA, the CDR3 is TGTGCCTCGACGGGGACTAGCACCGCCGGGGAGCTGTTTTTT.

This clonotype was recorded at least ten times. The chain carries TRBV12-3 or TRBV12-4 and TRBJ2-7, with D hard to call. This CDR3 has 12 residues. The V end lost 6 bases, the J end lost 12 bases, and 18 bases lay between the germline ends. CDR3 residues: CASRPGPGISYF. The CDR3 region has the DNA TGTGCCAGCAGGCCGGGTCCGGGCATATCGTACTTC.

This clonotype was observed a few times. The rearrangement links TRBV20-1 to TRBJ2-7; no clear D. Trimming stripped 0 bases from V and 3 bases from J, with 9 bases between. CDR1 is DFQATT and CDR2 is SNEGSKA in the germline V gene (reference sequence). The CDR3 extends over 13 amino acids. The CDR3: CSARENGRYEQYF. For the CDR3, the DNA is TGCAGTGCTAGAGAGAACGGGCGCTACGAGCAGTACTTC.

A few counts support this clonotype. The chain uses TRBV7-9 and TRBJ1-1, with D uncertain. Per germline, CDR1 SEHNR and CDR2 FQNEAQ (reference sequence). Trimming left V 5 bases short and J 11 bases short, with 21 bases between. This CDR3 spans 14 amino acids. The CDR3 nucleotides read TGTGCCAGCAGCCCATACCCCACGCCGGTTGGGGCTTTCTTT. Residues: CASSPYPTPVGAFF.

The gene calls are TRBV13 and TRBJ1-1, with 11 positions matching TRBD1. Germline CDR1 is PRHDT and CDR2 is FYEKMQ (reference sequence). The CDR3 is made up of 18 amino acids. The ends lost 0 bases at V and 5 bases at J; junction bases unmatched: 11. The CDR3 bases are TGTGCCAGCAGCTTAGGCCTCGGACAGGGGGCCGTTTGGACTGAAGCTTTCTTT. It specifies CASSLGLGQGAVWTEAFF.

The V call is TRBV20-1, the J call TRBJ1-5, with D perhaps matching TRBD1 (6 bases). Trimming cost V 2 bases and J 5 bases, with 10 bases left between them. Germline-derived CDR1 and CDR2 are DFQATT and SNEGSKA (reference sequence). This CDR3 has 13 residues. This CDR3 reads CSARYREYQPQHF. CDR3 DNA sequence: TGCAGTGCTAGATACAGGGAGTATCAGCCCCAGCATTTT.

There are a few counts of this clonotype. V and J are TRBV2 and TRBJ1-5; D might be TRBD1 (5 bases). V was trimmed by 5 bases and J by 5 bases, leaving 25 bases between them. CDR1 is SNHLY and CDR2 is FYNNEI in the germline V gene. CDR3 length: 18 residues. As DNA, the CDR3 is TGTGCCAGCAGTTCAGTAATGATTACAGGAACGTGGGATCAGCCCCAGCATTTT. Translated: CASSSVMITGTWDQPQHF. Full variable domain (remainder filled in from reference TRBV2 and TRBJ1-5): EPEVTQTPSHQVTQMGQEVILRCVPISNHLYFYWYRQILGQKVEFLVSFYNNEISEKSEIFDDQFSVERPDGSNFTLKIRSTKLEDSAMYFCASSSVMITGTWDQPQHFGDGTRLSIL.

V is TRBV11-2 and J is TRBJ1-1; possible D gene TRBD1, 5 bases. The ends were cut back, 0 bases at V and 10 bases at J, with 15 bases in the middle. The CDR3 is 14 residues long. Germline assignment: CDR1 SGHAT and CDR2 FQNNGV. The CDR3 here is CASSLDPRGGGAFF. As DNA, the CDR3 is TGTGCCAGCAGCTTAGATCCGAGGGGCGGGGGAGCTTTCTTT. Full variable domain (rest looked up from reference TRBV11-2 and TRBJ1-1): EAGVAQSPRYKIIEKRQSVAFWCNPISGHATLYWYQQILGQGPKLLIQFQNNGVVDDSQLPKDRFSAERLKGVDSTLKIQPAKLEDSAVYLCASSLDPRGGGAFFGQGTRLTVV.

On this clonotype itself: A read error may explain this, as a much larger clone is one base away. This rearrangement joins TRBV28 to TRBJ1-2; D may be TRBD1 (5 bases). Germline CDR1 reads MDHEN; CDR2 reads SYDVKM. The V gene lost 5 bases and the J gene lost 9 bases, with 16 bases spanning the gap. The CDR3 runs to 13 residues. The CDR3 DNA reads TGTGCCAGCAGTCCCAACGACAGAGGAAGCTACACCTTC. Translated, it gives CASSPNDRGSYTF.

This chain links TRBV2 with TRBJ2-1; TRBD2 matches 15 bases. This CDR3 region has 20 residues. Germline trimming cut 6 bases from V and 5 bases from J; bases unmatched to any gene: 17. Germline V CDR1 and CDR2: SNHLY, FYNNEI. The CDR3 region has the DNA TGTGCCAGCAGGGAAACAGGACCGGGACTAGCGGGGGGAAGAAACAATGAGCAGTTCTTC. As protein: CASRETGPGLAGGRNNEQFF.

This clonotype appeared a few times. This rearrangement joins TRBV9 to TRBJ1-4; TRBD1 matches 7 bases. V gave up 0 bases and J gave up 7 bases; unmatched junction bases: 3. Germline CDR1 and CDR2: SGDLS and YYNGEE. The CDR3 consists of 14 residues. This CDR3 is CASSVEGAGEKLFF. The CDR3 coding sequence is TGTGCCAGCAGCGTAGAGGGGGCCGGTGAAAAACTGTTTTTT.

This clonotype has a count of ten or more. V gene TRBV28 combines with J gene TRBJ1-1, with D maybe TRBD1 (6 bases). This CDR3 is 16 amino acids long. Germline values: CDR1 MDHEN, CDR2 SYDVKM. V was trimmed by 3 bases and J by 0 bases, leaving 14 bases between them. The CDR3 DNA reads as TGTGCCAGCAGTTTCCCACAGGGCTCAATGAACACTGAAGCTTTCTTT. Its protein product is CASSFPQGSMNTEAFF.

This clonotype was counted between two and nine times. The chain is built from TRBV9 and TRBJ2-7, with a tentative D call TRBD1 (6 bases). This CDR3 spans 14 amino acids. Trimming stripped 0 bases from V and 1 base from J, with 8 bases between. Per germline, CDR1 SGDLS and CDR2 YYNGEE. CDR3 sequence reads: CASSVGTVSYEQYF. The DNA of the CDR3 is TGTGCCAGCAGCGTAGGGACAGTATCCTACGAGCAGTACTTC.

The sample holds a few counts of this clonotype. The genes are TRBV9 and TRBJ2-7; D perhaps matches TRBD2 (6 bases). Germline values: CDR1 SGDLS, CDR2 YYNGEE. The CDR3 extends over 15 amino acids. V was pared by 0 bases and J by 1 base, with 11 bases between. CDR3 region: CASSVDSGGSYEQYF. The CDR3 DNA sequence: TGTGCCAGCAGCGTAGATAGCGGAGGGTCCTACGAGCAGTACTTC.

This clonotype has only a few counts. CDR3 residues: CAGGQGPNTEAFF. The CDR3 DNA reads as TGCGCCGGCGGTCAGGGCCCGAACACTGAAGCTTTCTTT. This sequence joins TRBV5-1 and TRBJ1-1; D is possibly TRBD1 (5 bases). Trimming removed 10 bases from V and 1 base from J, with 14 bases in between. Germline-derived CDR1 and CDR2 are SGHRS and YFSETQ. CDR3 length equals 13 residues.

Many counts were recorded for this clonotype. V and J are TRBV28 and TRBJ1-2; 7 positions agree with TRBD1. Germline V lookup: CDR1 MDHEN, CDR2 SYDVKM. The CDR3 runs 14 residues. V gave up 6 bases and J gave up 3 bases; unmatched junction bases: 7. CDR3 sequence reads: CASRSTGTYYGYTF. The CDR3 DNA is TGTGCCAGCAGATCGACAGGGACGTACTATGGCTACACCTTC.

This clonotype has just a few counts. The V gene is TRBV5-5, the J gene TRBJ1-1; D is ambiguous. CDR1 and CDR2 (germline): SGHKS, YYEKEE (reference sequence). The CDR3 is made up of 15 amino acids. The germline V and J ends were trimmed by 3 bases and 4 bases, with 16 bases remaining between them. CDR3 sequence (DNA): TGTGCCAGCAGCTCCGGTAATCAGGTTGGCACTGAAGCTTTCTTT. It translates to CASSSGNQVGTEAFF.

This chain connects TRBV5-1 to TRBJ2-2, with D unresolved. The CDR3 has 16 amino acids. Trimming shortened V by 3 bases and J by 0 bases, and 12 bases separated the two germline ends. The germline CDR1 and CDR2 sequences are SGHRS and YFSETQ. The CDR3 is CASSSPSGANTGELFF. DNA for the CDR3: TGCGCCAGCAGCTCCCCGAGTGGGGCGAACACCGGGGAGCTGTTTTTT. Using reference TRBV5-1 and TRBJ2-2 for the parts outside the CDR3, the full variable domain is KAGVTQTPRYLIKTRGQQVTLSCSPISGHRSVSWYQQTPGQGLQFLFEYFSETQRNKGNFPGRFSGRQFSNSRSEMNVSTLELGDSALYLCASSSPSGANTGELFFGEGSRLTVL.

This clonotype has at least ten counts. V usage is TRBV6-5 and J usage is TRBJ1-2; D not certain. Trimming shortened V by 2 bases and J by 8 bases, and 21 bases separated the two germline ends. The germline CDR1 and CDR2 sequences are MNHEY and SVGAGI. This CDR3 is 16 amino acids long. CDR3 in amino acids: CASSYGGGRTAVGYTF. In nucleotides, the CDR3 is TGTGCCAGCAGTTACGGTGGCGGCCGTACGGCGGTGGGCTACACCTTC.

The V gene is TRBV24-1, the J gene TRBJ2-7; D unclear. This CDR3 has 11 residues. Between the trimmed V and J ends, which lost 4 bases and 5 bases, there was a span of 5 bases. In germline, CDR1 is KGHDR, CDR2 SFDVKD. The CDR3: CATSDGDEQYF. The CDR3 DNA reads as TGTGCCACCAGTGACGGCGACGAGCAGTACTTC.

The rearrangement uses TRBV14 and TRBJ2-5; maybe TRBD1 (6 bases). This CDR3 has 14 residues. The germline V gene has CDR1 SGHDN and CDR2 FVKESK. V shed 3 bases and J shed 11 bases, with 19 bases lying between them. In nucleotides, the CDR3 is TGTGCCAGCAGCCATACGACGCAGGGGTTCAAGCAGTACTTC. Translating gives CASSHTTQGFKQYF.

This clonotype showed up just a few times. The V and J genes are TRBV5-5 and TRBJ1-2, with 9 bases fitting TRBD1. V shed 0 bases and J 7 bases; nucleotides not matched to a gene: 4. Germline values: CDR1 SGHKS, CDR2 YYEKEE (reference sequence). The CDR3 has 14 amino acids. The chain's CDR3 is CASSLDRGRFGYTF. The CDR3 coding sequence is TGTGCCAGCAGCTTGGACAGGGGGCGCTTTGGCTACACCTTC.

This clonotype appeared a single time. The V call is TRBV20-1, the J call TRBJ1-2; 10 bases line up with TRBD1. The CDR3 runs to 14 residues. Germline V gene lookup returns CDR1 DFQATT and CDR2 SNEGSKA (reference sequence). V dropped 5 bases and J dropped 0; count of bases not matched to a gene: 3. The CDR3 nucleotides read TGCAGTGCTGGGGACAGGGGCACTAACTATGGCTACACCTTC. Translation: CSAGDRGTNYGYTF.

CDR3 sequence (DNA): TGTGCCAGCAGCGCCGCACAGAGCTACGAGCAGTACTTC. Protein sequence: CASSAAQSYEQYF. The chain joins TRBV3-1 to TRBJ2-7; D gene ambiguous. V lost 5 bases and J lost 3, with 11 bases in between. Per germline, CDR1 LGHDT and CDR2 YNNKEL (reference sequence). The CDR3 has 13 residues.

The table lists this clonotype with many counts. The chain uses TRBV6-1 and TRBJ2-5, with D possibly matching TRBD2 (5 bases). The CDR3 is 22 amino acids. In germline, CDR1 is MNHNS, CDR2 SASEGT. The germline V and J ends were trimmed by 5 bases and 4 bases, with 38 bases remaining between them. DNA for the CDR3: TGTGCCAGCAGTCCCTTTACGGTGCCATACGAGCGAGCGATAGAACGGGGAGAGACCCAGTACTTC. Its protein is CASSPFTVPYERAIERGETQYF.

This clonotype was observed many times. The chain uses TRBV2 and TRBJ1-5; 7 nucleotides align to TRBD1. Trimming took 10 bases from V and 6 from J; bases not matched to a gene: 12. Germline V CDR1 and CDR2: SNHLY, FYNNEI. This CDR3 spans 14 amino acids. The DNA for the CDR3 is TGTGCCACCTCACAGGACAGGACTTTTCAGCCCCAGCATTTT. This gives the protein CATSQDRTFQPQHF.